Detailed here is one TCR beta chain. This entry comes from a study of blood T cell repertoires in COVID-19. Study details: PBMCs, B-cell-depleted T cells, or T cells provided the cDNA or gDNA that made up the material.

V dropped 5 bases and J dropped 4 bases, with 17 bases sitting between them. CDR3 length: 15 residues. The germline V gene encodes CDR1 SGHVS and CDR2 FQNEAQ. Original methodology: Amplification with reference gene primers provided the estimates of nucleated cell counts. Sequenced by immunoSEQ multiplex PCR; TCRdb stores in-frame clones only, minus some. That table supplies the V and J calls and clone size; D and trimming were determined from the DNA. Of approximately 230,000 clones detected, 65% to 85% appear once; the ten largest clones hold approximately 4%. The clonotype was recovered from a woman in her thirties or forties with active or convalescent COVID-19. The V and J genes are TRBV7-8 and TRBJ1-2; perhaps TRBD1 as D (6 bases). Sample: peripheral blood. CDR3 in amino acids: CASSPPDRFAYGYTF. The CDR3 region has the DNA TGTGCCAGCAGCCCCCCAGACAGGTTCGCCTATGGCTACACCTTC.